A single sample gave rise to the 7 T cell receptor beta chains below, sequenced in a study of CD8 T cells in ankylosing spondylitis. TCRdb reprocessed the 5' RACE reads with MiXCR, giving one entry per CDR3 protein. The data hold about 200,000 distinct CDR3 sequences, with 13% observed a single time. Material for sequencing was blood, either unsorted or a sorted T cell fraction (not recorded which). These receptors all stem from a male donor with ankylosing spondylitis or in good health (not recorded which).

The V and J genes are TRBV6-5 and TRBJ2-3, with 13 bases aligning to TRBD2. The ends lost 0 bases at V and 5 bases at J; junction bases unmatched: 5. CDR3 length: 17 residues. In germline, CDR1 is MNHEY, CDR2 SVGAGI. The CDR3 bases are TGTGCCAGCAGTTACTCTGGACTAGCGGGGGCTGGAGATACGCAGTATTTT. It yields the protein CASSYSGLAGAGDTQYF.

This clonotype was seen at least ten times. This sequence joins TRBV27 and TRBJ2-1; D not certain. The V end was cut by 4 bases, the J end by 6 bases, with 7 bases between. This CDR3 contains 12 residues. The germline gives CDR1 MNHEY, CDR2 SMNVEV (reference sequence). The CDR3 protein is CASSSTLNEQFF. Written as DNA, the CDR3 is TGTGCCAGCAGTTCGACCCTCAATGAGCAGTTCTTC.

Ten or more counts support this clonotype. J is TRBJ2-1 and V is TRBV5-1; TRBD2 matches 10 bases. CDR3 length: 16 residues. Germline-derived CDR1 and CDR2 are SGHRS and YFSETQ. The trim removed 5 bases at V and 5 bases at J, leaving 10 bases unmatched. The CDR3 DNA reads TGCGCCAGCAGTACAGCGGGGGGGCCTAAGCACAATGAGCAGTTCTTC. Amino acids: CASSTAGGPKHNEQFF. The full variable domain, in which reference TRBV5-1 and TRBJ2-1 provide the parts outside the CDR3, is KAGVTQTPRYLIKTRGQQVTLSCSPISGHRSVSWYQQTPGQGLQFLFEYFSETQRNKGNFPGRFSGRQFSNSRSEMNVSTLELGDSALYLCASSTAGGPKHNEQFFGPGTRLTVL.

The chain has TRBV12-3 or TRBV12-4 and TRBJ2-1; D gene ambiguous. This CDR3 has 13 amino acids. Trimming shortened V by 3 bases and J by 6 bases, and 9 bases separated the two germline ends. CDR3 in amino acids: CASSFGWINEQFF. Here the CDR3 DNA reads TGTGCCAGCAGTTTTGGGTGGATCAATGAGCAGTTCTTC.

The V call is TRBV5-6, the J call TRBJ2-3; TRBD2 matches 8 bases. Losses at the gene ends were 0 bases for V and 6 bases for J; bases not matched to a gene: 9. The CDR3 is 16 residues long. Germline V gene sequence: CDR1 SGHDT, CDR2 YYEEEE. The CDR3 sequence: CASSLGSSGLGDTQYF. The CDR3, as DNA: TGTGCCAGCAGCTTGGGGTCTAGCGGGCTTGGGGATACGCAGTATTTT.

This clonotype showed up just a few times. This chain links TRBV11-2 with TRBJ2-7, with D possibly being TRBD1 or TRBD2 (5 bases each). V shed 5 bases and J shed 8 bases, with 13 bases lying between them. Germline CDR1 SGHAT, CDR2 FQNNGV. This CDR3 has 12 amino acids. The CDR3 loop reads CASSSVGAQQYF. The CDR3 nucleotides are TGTGCCAGCAGCAGCGTCGGGGCTCAGCAGTACTTC. Full variable domain (remainder filled in from reference TRBV11-2 and TRBJ2-7): EAGVAQSPRYKIIEKRQSVAFWCNPISGHATLYWYQQILGQGPKLLIQFQNNGVVDDSQLPKDRFSAERLKGVDSTLKIQPAKLEDSAVYLCASSSVGAQQYFGPGTRLTVT.

This clonotype occurred a few times. The chain is built from TRBV7-9 and TRBJ2-1; 10 bases line up with TRBD2. This CDR3 spans 16 amino acids. CDR1 and CDR2 (germline): SEHNR, FQNEAQ (reference sequence). V lost 4 bases, J lost 3 bases, and 6 bases stayed unmatched. CDR3 sequence: CASSSTGLASYNEQFF. CDR3 DNA sequence: TGTGCCAGCAGCTCGACGGGACTAGCGAGCTACAATGAGCAGTTCTTC.